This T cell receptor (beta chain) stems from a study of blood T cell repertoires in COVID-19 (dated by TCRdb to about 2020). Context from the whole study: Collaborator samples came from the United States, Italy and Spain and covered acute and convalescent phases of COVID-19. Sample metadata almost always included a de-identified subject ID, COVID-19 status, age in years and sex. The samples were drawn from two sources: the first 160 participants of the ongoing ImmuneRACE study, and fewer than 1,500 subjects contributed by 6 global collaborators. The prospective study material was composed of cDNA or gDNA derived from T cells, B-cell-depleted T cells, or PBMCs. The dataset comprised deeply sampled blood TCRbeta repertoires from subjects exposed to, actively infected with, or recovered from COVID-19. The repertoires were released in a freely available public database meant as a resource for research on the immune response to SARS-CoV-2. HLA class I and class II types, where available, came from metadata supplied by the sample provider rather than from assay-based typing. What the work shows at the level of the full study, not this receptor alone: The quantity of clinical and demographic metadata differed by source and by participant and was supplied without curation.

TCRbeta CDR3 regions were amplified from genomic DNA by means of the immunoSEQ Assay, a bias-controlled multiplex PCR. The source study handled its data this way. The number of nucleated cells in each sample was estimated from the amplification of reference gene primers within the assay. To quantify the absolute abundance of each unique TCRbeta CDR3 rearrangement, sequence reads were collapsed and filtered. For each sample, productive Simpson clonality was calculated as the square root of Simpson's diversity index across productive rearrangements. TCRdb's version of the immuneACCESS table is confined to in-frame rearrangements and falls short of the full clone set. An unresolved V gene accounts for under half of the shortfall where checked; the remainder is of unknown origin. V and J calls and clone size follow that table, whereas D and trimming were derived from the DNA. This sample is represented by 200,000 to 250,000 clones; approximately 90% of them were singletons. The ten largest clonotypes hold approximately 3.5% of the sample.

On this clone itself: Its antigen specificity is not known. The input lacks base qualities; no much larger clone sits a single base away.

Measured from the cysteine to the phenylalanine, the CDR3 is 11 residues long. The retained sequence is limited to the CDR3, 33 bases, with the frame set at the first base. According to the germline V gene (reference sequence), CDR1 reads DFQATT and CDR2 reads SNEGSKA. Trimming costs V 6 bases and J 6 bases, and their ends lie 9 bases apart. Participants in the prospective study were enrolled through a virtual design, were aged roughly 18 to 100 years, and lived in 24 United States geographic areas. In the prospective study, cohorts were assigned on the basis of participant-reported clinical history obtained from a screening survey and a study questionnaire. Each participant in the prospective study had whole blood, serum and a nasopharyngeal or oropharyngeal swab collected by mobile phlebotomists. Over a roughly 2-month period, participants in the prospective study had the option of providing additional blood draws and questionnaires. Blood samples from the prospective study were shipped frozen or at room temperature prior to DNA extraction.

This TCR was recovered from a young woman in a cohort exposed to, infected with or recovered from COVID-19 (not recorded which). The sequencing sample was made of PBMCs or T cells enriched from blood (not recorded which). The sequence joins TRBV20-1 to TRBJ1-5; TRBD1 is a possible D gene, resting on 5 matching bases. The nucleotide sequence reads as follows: TGCAGTGCGGCGGGGGGTCAGCCCCAGCATTTT. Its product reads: CSAAGGQPQHF.